The entry below gives a single T cell receptor beta chain sequence along with its context. The patients serving as multiple sclerosis controls were treatment-naive. They had stable or active relapsing-remitting disease and fulfilled revised McDonald criteria. This sample was included in a study of CD8 T cells in Susac syndrome. Random-hexamer reverse transcription was applied to about 0.5 to 1 ug RNA. TCR beta CDR3 was amplified by immunoSEQ multiplex PCR. This amplification extended across 54 Vbeta and 13 Jbeta segments. TCRdb ran MiXCR on the immunoSEQ multiplex PCR reads and lists one entry per CDR3 protein. Altogether a few hundred thousand distinct CDR3 sequences are present, around 85% being singletons, with the ten largest covering about 0.12%. The V end was cut by 5 bases, the J end by 4 bases, with 11 bases between. Germline lookup yields CDR1 MNHEY and CDR2 SMNVEV (reference sequence). This CDR3 spans 13 amino acids.

This chain joins TRBV27 and TRBJ1-1, with D possibly being TRBD1 (6 bases). This clonotype was sampled from a human donor with multiple sclerosis. What was sequenced was CD8+ T cells from PBMCs. The CDR3 bases are TGTGCCAGCAGTCGTACAGGGTTCACTGAAGCTTTCTTT. This codes for CASSRTGFTEAFF.